Each of the 7 T cell receptor beta chains below was sequenced from the same sample in a study of cytomegalovirus exposure and HLA in healthy donors. Use of 60 Vbeta and 13 Jbeta primers characterized the PCR. Profiling relied on immunoSEQ multiplex PCR, and the TCRdb table lists in-frame clones only, not all of them. Of 90,000 to 150,000 clones listed, nearly 80% are singletons. Sequenced input: PBMCs. These receptors were collected from a woman aged 25-40 years in good health and CMV-seropositive.

This chain links TRBV9 with TRBJ2-7, with 8 nucleotides matching TRBD2. From germline, CDR1 is SGDLS and CDR2 YYNGEE. The CDR3 has 13 residues. Germline trimming cut 4 bases from V and 5 bases from J; bases unmatched to any gene: 5. CDR3 DNA sequence: TGTGCCAGCAGCTTGGGAGCGGGGGACGAGCAGTACTTC. It specifies CASSLGAGDEQYF.

The chain employs TRBV4-1 and TRBJ2-2; weak D call: TRBD2 (5 bases). The germline V gene has CDR1 MGHRA and CDR2 YSYEKL. The CDR3 consists of 16 residues. V lost 1 base, J lost 6 bases, and 15 bases lay in between. The CDR3 loop reads CASSQAGQGRAGELFF. The CDR3 nucleotides are TGCGCCAGCAGCCAAGCGGGCCAAGGGCGGGCCGGGGAGCTGTTTTTT.

The chain combines TRBV28 with TRBJ2-1; TRBD2 agrees at 8 bases. The CDR3 is 16 residues long. V trimming: 3 bases; J trimming: 0 bases; junction bases outside the gene matches: 4. The germline V gene has CDR1 MDHEN and CDR2 SYDVKM. The CDR3 loop reads CASSFRGGSSYNEQFF. In DNA form, the CDR3 reads TGTGCCAGCAGTTTTCGGGGGGGCAGCTCCTACAATGAGCAGTTCTTC.

The chain uses TRBV7-7 and TRBJ2-5; no clear D gene. The CDR3 covers 13 residues. Germline CDR1 and CDR2: SSHAT and FNYEAQ (reference sequence). Trimming took 5 bases from V and 5 from J, leaving 12 bases between them. The CDR3 region is CASSPQVVETQYF. For the CDR3, the DNA is TGTGCCAGCAGCCCCCAGGTGGTCGAGACCCAGTACTTC.

The chain employs TRBV6-5 and TRBJ2-5; tentatively, D is TRBD2 (5 bases). The end of the DNA fits TRBJ2-7 better, so the J call may be wrong. The CDR3 has 16 residues. Germline CDR1 MNHEY, CDR2 SVGAGI. The CDR3 reads CASSYSPDGNHYEQYF. In DNA form, the CDR3 reads TGTGCCAGCAGTTACTCCCCCGACGGGAACCACTACGAGCAGTACTTC.

The chain employs TRBV5-6 and TRBJ2-7; D gene ambiguous. Trimming removed 4 bases from V and 0 bases from J, with 11 bases in between. This CDR3 region has 14 residues. Germline V gene lookup returns CDR1 SGHDT and CDR2 YYEEEE. The CDR3 loop is CASSHTFSSYEQYF. CDR3 bases: TGTGCCAGCAGCCACACATTCAGCTCCTACGAGCAGTACTTC.

The V call is TRBV6-5, the J call TRBJ1-6; TRBD1 is a possible D gene (6 bases). Trimming took 5 bases from V and 8 from J, leaving 16 bases between them. Per the germline V gene, CDR1 is MNHEY and CDR2 is SVGAGI. The CDR3 spans 15 residues. The DNA of the CDR3 is TGTGCCAGCAGTCCGTCGCAGGGGTTGGATTCACCCCTCCACTTT. It translates to CASSPSQGLDSPLHF.